The clone carrying this T cell receptor (beta chain) came up once. Its antigen is unknown. Germline V gene data show CDR1 as ENHRY and CDR2 as SYGVKD. This CDR3 is 15 amino acids long. V was cut by 2 bases and J by 2 bases, with 11 bases left in between. The source of the sample is a study of STAT5B mutations in CD4+ large granular lymphocyte leukemia. Findings and limits, study-wide: Patient CD4-sorted repertoires looked more clonal than healthy CD4+ repertoires, even without putative leukemic clones. No patients shared main leukemic clonotypes, though less than 30% appeared at low frequency elsewhere.

Generated by immunoSEQ multiplex PCR, the TCRdb table keeps only in-frame clones and is missing some. Found here are over 20,000 clones, 65% to 90% of them singletons; the top ten hold more than 0.25%. Sequencing was carried out using CD4+ T cells from blood buffy coats. The TCR comes from a human donor in good health. V and J are TRBV10-3 and TRBJ2-3; D may correspond to TRBD1 or TRBD2 (5 bases each). The CDR3 protein is CAISEKGTHTDTQYF. Written as DNA, the CDR3 is TGTGCCATCAGTGAGAAGGGGACCCACACAGATACGCAGTATTTT.